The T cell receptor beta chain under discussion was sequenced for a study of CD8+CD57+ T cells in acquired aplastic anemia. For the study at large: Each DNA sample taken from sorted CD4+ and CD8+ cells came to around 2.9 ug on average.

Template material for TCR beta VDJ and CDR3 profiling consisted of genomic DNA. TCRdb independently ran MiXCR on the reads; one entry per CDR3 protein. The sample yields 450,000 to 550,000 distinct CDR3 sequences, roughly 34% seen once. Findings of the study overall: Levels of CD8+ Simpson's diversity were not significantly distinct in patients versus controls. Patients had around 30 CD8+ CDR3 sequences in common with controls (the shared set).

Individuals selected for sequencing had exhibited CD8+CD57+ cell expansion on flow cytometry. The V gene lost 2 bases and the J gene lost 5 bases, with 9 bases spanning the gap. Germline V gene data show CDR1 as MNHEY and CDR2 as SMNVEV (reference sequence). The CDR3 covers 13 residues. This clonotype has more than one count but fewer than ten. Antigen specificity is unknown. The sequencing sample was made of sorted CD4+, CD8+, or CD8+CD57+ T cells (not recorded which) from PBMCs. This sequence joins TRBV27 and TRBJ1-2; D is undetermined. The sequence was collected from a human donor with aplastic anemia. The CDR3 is CASSLGDRYGYTF. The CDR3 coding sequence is TGTGCCAGCAGTTTAGGGGATAGGTATGGCTACACCTTC.